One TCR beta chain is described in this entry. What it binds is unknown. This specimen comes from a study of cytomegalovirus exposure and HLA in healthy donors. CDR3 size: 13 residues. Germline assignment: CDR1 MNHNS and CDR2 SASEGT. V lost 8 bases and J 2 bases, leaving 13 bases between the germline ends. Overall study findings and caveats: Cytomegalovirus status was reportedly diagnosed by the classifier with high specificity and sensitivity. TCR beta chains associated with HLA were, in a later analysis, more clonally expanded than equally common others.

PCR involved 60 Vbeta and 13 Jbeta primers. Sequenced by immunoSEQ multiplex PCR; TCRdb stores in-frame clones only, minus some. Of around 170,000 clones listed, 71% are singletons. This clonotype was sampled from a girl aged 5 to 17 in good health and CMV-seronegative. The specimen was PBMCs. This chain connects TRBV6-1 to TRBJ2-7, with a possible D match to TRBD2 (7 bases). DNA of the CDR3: TGTGCCAGCGAAAGGGGGGGAGCCTACGAGCAGTACTTC. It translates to CASERGGAYEQYF.